This TCR beta chain was observed in a study of CD8 T cells in Susac syndrome. Reverse transcription of about 0.45 to 1 ug RNA was performed with random hexamers. TCRdb re-called the immunoSEQ multiplex PCR reads through MiXCR, storing one row per CDR3 protein. Of a few hundred thousand distinct CDR3 sequences in the sample, around 95% were seen once. With 3 bases removed from V and 5 bases from J, the gap between germline ends came to 13 bases. Germline-derived CDR1 and CDR2 are DFQATT and SNEGSKA (reference sequence). CDR3 length: 13 amino acids. The sample comprised CD4+ T cells from PBMCs. The V gene is TRBV20-1, the J gene TRBJ2-5; the D is unclear. This clonotype was sampled from a human donor with multiple sclerosis. CDR3 amino acids: CSASGTATETQYF. The CDR3 DNA reads as TGCAGTGCTAGTGGTACGGCGACGGAGACCCAGTACTTC.